This T cell receptor (beta chain) was profiled in a study of a mutant IDH1 vaccine in newly diagnosed glioma. For the study at large: Following radiotherapy alone, or alongside temozolomide cycles, vaccination was started after an interval of 4-6 weeks.

Time point of the sample: week 47, end of study. A 20-mer mutant IDH1 peptide at 300 ug was injected subcutaneously with topical imiquimod. Eight vaccine doses were administered to patients at weeks 1, 3, 5, 7, 11, 15, 19 and 23. The donors' diagnosis was new WHO grade 3 or 4 astrocytoma that was IDH1-mutant and ATRX-lost. Study-level findings and limits: Detectable vaccine-induced immune responses arose in roughly 93% of patients.

The CDR3 has 13 residues. CDR1 and CDR2 (germline): GTSNPN, SVGIG (reference sequence). With 2 bases removed from V and 5 bases from J, the gap between germline ends came to 12 bases. Concerning this clone: Its antigen is still unknown.

Clones were sequenced by immunoSEQ multiplex PCR, and TCRdb holds only the in-frame ones, with some missing. The data contain around 84,000 clones, approximately 78% of them singletons. This material consisted of PBMCs, taken from a glioma patient whose treatment included an IDH1 peptide vaccine. This TCR derives from a man aged 35 to 55 with glioma. The rearrangement uses TRBV30 and TRBJ1-1; D may be TRBD1 (5 bases). In DNA, the CDR3 is TGTGCCTGGAGTCGGACATTGTGGACTGAAGCTTTCTTT. Protein product: CAWSRTLWTEAFF.